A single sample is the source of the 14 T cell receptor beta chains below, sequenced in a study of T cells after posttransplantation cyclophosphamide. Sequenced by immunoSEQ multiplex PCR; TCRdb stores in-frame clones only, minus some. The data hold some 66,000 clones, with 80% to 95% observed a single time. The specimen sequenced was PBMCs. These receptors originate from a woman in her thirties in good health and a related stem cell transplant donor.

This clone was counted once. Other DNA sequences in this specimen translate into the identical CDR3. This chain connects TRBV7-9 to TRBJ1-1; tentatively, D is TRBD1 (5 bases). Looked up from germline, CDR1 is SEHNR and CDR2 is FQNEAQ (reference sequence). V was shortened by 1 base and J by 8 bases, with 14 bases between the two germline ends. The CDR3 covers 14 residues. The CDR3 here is CASSLETGSGEAFF. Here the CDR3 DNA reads TGTGCCAGCAGCTTAGAGACGGGTTCAGGGGAAGCTTTCTTT.

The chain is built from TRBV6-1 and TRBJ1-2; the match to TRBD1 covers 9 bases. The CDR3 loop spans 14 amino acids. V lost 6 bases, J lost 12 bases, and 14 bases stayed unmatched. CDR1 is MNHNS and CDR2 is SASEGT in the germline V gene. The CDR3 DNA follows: TGTGCCAGCAGGGGGAAAGCCCTAACAGGGGGCCACACCTTC. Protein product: CASRGKALTGGHTF.

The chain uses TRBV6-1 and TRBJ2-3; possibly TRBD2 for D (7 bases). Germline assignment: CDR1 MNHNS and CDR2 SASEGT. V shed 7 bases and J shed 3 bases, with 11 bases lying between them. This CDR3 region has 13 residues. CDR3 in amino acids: CASKEGGTDTQYF. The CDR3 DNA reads TGTGCCAGCAAGGAGGGGGGGACAGATACGCAGTATTTT.

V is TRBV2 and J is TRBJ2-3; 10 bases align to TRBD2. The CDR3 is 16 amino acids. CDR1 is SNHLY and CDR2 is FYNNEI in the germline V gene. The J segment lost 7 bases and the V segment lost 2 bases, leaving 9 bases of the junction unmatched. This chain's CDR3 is CASSENWSGGANTQYF. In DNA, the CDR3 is TGTGCCAGCAGTGAAAATTGGAGCGGGGGGGCGAATACGCAGTATTTT.

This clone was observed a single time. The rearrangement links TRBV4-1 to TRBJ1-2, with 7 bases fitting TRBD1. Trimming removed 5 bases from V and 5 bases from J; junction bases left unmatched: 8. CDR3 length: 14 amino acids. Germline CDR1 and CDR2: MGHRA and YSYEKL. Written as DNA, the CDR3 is TGCGCCAGCAGCAGTGGCAGGGGGAGGTATGGCTACACCTTC. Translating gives CASSSGRGRYGYTF.

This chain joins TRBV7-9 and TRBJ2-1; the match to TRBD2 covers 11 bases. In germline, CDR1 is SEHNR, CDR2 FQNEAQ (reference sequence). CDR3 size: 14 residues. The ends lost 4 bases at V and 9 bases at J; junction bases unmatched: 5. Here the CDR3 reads CASSSLAGGFEQFF. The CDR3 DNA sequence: TGTGCCAGCAGCTCCCTAGCGGGGGGCTTTGAGCAGTTCTTC.

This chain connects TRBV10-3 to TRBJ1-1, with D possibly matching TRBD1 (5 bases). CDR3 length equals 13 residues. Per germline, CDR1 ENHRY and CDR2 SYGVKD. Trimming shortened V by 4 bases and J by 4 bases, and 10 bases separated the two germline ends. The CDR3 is CAISVPGITEAFF. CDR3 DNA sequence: TGTGCCATCAGTGTTCCAGGGATCACTGAAGCTTTCTTT.

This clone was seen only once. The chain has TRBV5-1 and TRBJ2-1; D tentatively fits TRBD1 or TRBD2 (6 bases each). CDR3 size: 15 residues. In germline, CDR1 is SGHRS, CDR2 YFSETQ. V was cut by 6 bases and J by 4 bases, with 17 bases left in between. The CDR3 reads CASNERGGRYNEQFF. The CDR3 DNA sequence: TGCGCCAGCAATGAACGAGGGGGGCGATACAATGAGCAGTTCTTC.

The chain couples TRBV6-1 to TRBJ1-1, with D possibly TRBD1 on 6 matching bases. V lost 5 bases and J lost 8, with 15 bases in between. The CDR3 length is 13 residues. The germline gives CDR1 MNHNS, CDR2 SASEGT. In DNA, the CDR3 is TGTGCCAGCAGTCCTCACAGGGCCCTAGAAGCTTTCTTT. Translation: CASSPHRALEAFF.

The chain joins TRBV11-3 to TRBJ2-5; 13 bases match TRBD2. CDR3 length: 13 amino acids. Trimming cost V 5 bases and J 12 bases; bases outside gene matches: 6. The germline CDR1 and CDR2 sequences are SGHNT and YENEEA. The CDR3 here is CASSPTSGGPKYF. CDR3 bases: TGTGCCAGCAGCCCGACTAGCGGGGGGCCCAAGTACTTC.

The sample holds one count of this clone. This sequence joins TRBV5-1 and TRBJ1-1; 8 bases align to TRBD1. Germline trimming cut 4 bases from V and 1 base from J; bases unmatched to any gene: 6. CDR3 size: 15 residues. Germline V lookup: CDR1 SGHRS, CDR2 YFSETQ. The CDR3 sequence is CASSQRTGPNTEAFF. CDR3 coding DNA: TGCGCCAGCAGCCAAAGGACAGGGCCGAACACTGAAGCTTTCTTT.

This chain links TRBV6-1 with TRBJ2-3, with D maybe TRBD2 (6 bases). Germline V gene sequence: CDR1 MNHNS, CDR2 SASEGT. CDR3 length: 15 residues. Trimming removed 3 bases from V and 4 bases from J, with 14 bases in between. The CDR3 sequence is CASSDAAGGPDTQYF. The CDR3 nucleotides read TGTGCCAGCAGTGATGCGGCCGGGGGACCAGATACGCAGTATTTT.

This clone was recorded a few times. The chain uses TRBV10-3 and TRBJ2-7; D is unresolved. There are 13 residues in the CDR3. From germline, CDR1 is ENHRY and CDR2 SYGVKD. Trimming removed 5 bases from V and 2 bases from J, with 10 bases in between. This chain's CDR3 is CAISRPPAYEQYF. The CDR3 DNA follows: TGTGCCATCAGTCGACCTCCGGCCTACGAGCAGTACTTC.

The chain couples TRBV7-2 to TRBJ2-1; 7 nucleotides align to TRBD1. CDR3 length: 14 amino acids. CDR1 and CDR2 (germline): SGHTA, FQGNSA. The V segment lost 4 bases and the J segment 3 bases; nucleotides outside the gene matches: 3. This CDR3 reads CASSYRTGYNEQFF. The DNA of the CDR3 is TGTGCCAGCAGCTATAGGACAGGCTACAATGAGCAGTTCTTC.